The clone carrying this T cell receptor beta chain showed up many times. The antigen is unknown. Relative to the germline gene, one junction end is altered; a read error may explain this. CDR3 length equals 12 residues. In germline, CDR1 is SGHTA, CDR2 FQGNSA. The record originates from a study of T cell repertoires in cytomegalovirus infection. In the study overall: Public TCR beta signatures were indicative of both CMV infection and a matching HLA type. Points from the study as a whole: The cumulative frequency of public TCR beta families identified carriers of CMV plus the relevant HLA.

TCRdb redid the calling of the reads with MiXCR, one entry per CDR3 protein. There are a few hundred thousand distinct CDR3 sequences in the sample; approximately 15% occur only once, and around half lies in the top ten. The material sequenced was CD8+ T cells from PBMCs. The V gene is TRBV7-2, the J gene TRBJ2-7, with 7 nucleotides matching TRBD1. The receptor comes from a human donor in good health (CMV status not recorded). Some clones in this sample may be carry-over from other donors' samples. The CDR3 is CASSLVVGDSRF. The CDR3 DNA sequence: TGTGCCAGCAGCTTAGTCGTAGGGGACAGCCGCTTC.